This entry is about one T cell receptor beta chain. This sample was taken from a study of blood T cell repertoires in COVID-19. Authors' methods: From reference gene primer amplification, estimates of nucleated cell counts were derived. Profiling relied on immunoSEQ multiplex PCR, and the TCRdb table lists in-frame clones only, not all of them. V and J calls and clone size are given by that table; D and trimming were obtained from the DNA. The sample includes fewer than 55,000 clones, about 63% of them seen just once. Sample: peripheral blood. This sequence originates from a woman between 70 and 85 years old with acute or convalescent COVID-19.

The chain's CDR3 is CASSRDTDYGYTF. CDR3 DNA sequence: TGTGCCAGCAGCCGGGACACAGACTATGGCTACACCTTC. This chain uses TRBV3-1 (or the pseudogene TRBV3-2) with TRBJ1-2, with D tentatively TRBD1 (6 bases). The CDR3 covers 13 residues. Between the trimmed V and J ends, which lost 4 bases and 3 bases, there was a span of 9 bases. Germline CDR1 is LGHDT and CDR2 is YNNKEL (reference sequence).